The source of this T cell receptor beta chain is a study of OX40 agonist ivuxolimab in advanced cancers. Broader study findings: Some nonresponders also had low normalized T-cell clonal expansion.

The CDR3 extends over 15 amino acids. Germline values: CDR1 MNHEY, CDR2 SVGAGI. Unmatched junction bases numbered 8, after V lost 6 bases and J lost 3 bases. About this clone itself: Its antigen is still unknown.

The protocol was immunoSEQ multiplex PCR, while the TCRdb copy is restricted to in-frame clones and leaves out a portion. The sample contains some 66,000 clones, almost 85% of which appear only once. Material: CD4+ or CD8+ T cells sorted from blood, obtained in a trial of the OX40 agonist ivuxolimab. The chain uses TRBV6-5 and TRBJ1-5, with 7 bases fitting TRBD1. The origin of this receptor is an adult with an advanced solid tumor such as melanoma, head and neck, liver or kidney cancer. CDR3 bases: TGTGCCAGCAGCCCCGGGACAGTTCTCAATCAGCCCCAGCATTTT. The encoded protein is CASSPGTVLNQPQHF.